This entry describes one T cell receptor beta chain. This sample was taken from a study of T cell changes during pregnancy in multiple sclerosis. The CDR3 has 14 amino acids. Germline loops: CDR1 ENHRY, CDR2 SYGVKD. The ends were cut back, 6 bases at V and 1 base at J, with 12 bases in the middle. Profiling relied on immunoSEQ multiplex PCR, and the TCRdb table lists in-frame clones only, not all of them. The table includes 68,000 or so clones, more than 80% detected once. The chain carries TRBV10-3 and TRBJ1-1, with no clear D. This clonotype was obtained from a female donor with multiple sclerosis, enrolled in a pregnancy study. The sequencing here drew on peripheral blood, taken in the second trimester of pregnancy. The CDR3 is CAIRGRWANTEAFF. For the CDR3, the DNA is TGTGCCATCAGGGGCAGATGGGCGAACACTGAAGCTTTCTTT.